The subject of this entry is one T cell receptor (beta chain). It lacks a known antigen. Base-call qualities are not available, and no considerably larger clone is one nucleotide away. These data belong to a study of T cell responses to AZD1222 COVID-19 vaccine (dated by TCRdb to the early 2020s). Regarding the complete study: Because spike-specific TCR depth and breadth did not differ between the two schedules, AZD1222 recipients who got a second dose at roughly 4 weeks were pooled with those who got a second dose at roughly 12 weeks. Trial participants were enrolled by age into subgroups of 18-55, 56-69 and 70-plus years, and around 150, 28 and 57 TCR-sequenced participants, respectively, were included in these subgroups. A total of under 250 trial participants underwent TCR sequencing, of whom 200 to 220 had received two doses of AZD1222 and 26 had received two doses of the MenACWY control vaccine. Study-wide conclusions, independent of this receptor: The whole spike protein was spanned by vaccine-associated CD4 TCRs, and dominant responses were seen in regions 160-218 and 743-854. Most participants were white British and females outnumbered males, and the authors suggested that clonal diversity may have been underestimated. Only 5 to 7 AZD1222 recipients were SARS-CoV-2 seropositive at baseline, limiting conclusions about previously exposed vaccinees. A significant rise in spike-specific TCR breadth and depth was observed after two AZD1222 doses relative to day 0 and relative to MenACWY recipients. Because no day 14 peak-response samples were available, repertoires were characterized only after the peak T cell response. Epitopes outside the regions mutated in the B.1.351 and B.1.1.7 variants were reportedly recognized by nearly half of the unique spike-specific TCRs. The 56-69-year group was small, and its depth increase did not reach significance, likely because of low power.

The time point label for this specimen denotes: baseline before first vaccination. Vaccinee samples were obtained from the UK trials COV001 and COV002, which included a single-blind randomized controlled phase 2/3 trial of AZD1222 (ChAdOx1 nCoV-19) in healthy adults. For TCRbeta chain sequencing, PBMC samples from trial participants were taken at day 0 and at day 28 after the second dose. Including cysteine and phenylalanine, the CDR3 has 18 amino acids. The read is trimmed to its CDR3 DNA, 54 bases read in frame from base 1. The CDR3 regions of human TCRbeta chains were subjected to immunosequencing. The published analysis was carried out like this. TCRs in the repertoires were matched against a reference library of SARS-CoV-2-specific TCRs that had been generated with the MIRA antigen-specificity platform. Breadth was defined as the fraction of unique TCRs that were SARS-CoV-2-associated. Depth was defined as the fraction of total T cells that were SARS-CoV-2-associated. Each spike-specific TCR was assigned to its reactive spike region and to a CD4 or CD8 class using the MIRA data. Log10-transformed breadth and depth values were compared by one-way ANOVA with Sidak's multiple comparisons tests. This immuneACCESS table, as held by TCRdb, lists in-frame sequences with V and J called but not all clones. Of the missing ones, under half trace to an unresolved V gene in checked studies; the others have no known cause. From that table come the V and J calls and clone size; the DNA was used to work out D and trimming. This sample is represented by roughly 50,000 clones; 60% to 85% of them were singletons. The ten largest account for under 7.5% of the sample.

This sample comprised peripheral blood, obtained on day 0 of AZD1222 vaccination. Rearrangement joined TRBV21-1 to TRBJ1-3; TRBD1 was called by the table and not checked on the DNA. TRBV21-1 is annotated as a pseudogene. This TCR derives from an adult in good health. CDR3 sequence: CASSKGRTQTGCGNTIYF. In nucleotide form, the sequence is TGTGCCAGCAGCAAAGGCCGGACCCAGACAGGCTGCGGAAACACCATATATTTT.